This entry is about one T cell receptor (beta chain). This specimen comes from a study of blood T cell repertoires in COVID-19. Some clones are missing from TCRdb's copy, which holds only in-frame ones; the method was immunoSEQ multiplex PCR. The repertoire holds 200,000 to 250,000 clones, about 81% seen once, with around a tenth in the top ten. Researchers sorted participants into cohorts using their self-reported clinical history. The CDR3 is made up of 14 amino acids. Germline V CDR1 and CDR2: SGHRS, YFSETQ. Trimming took off 0 bases at V and 5 bases at J, with 9 bases between the two ends. Sequenced input: PBMCs or T cells enriched from blood (not recorded which). The V call is TRBV5-1, the J call TRBJ1-3; D uncertain. The receptor comes from a man aged 35 to 55 who had recovered from COVID-19. The CDR3 DNA reads as TGCGCCAGCAGCTTGGATCGGACTCGAAACACCATATATTTT. As protein: CASSLDRTRNTIYF.